These 9 T cell receptor beta chains came from one sample sequenced in a study of blood T cell repertoires in COVID-19. Produced via immunoSEQ multiplex PCR; TCRdb's table is partial and in-frame only. The sample holds 350,000 to 400,000 clones, over 85% seen once. The sequencing input was PBMCs or T cells enriched from blood (not recorded which). These TCRs come from a woman in her twenties or thirties who had recovered from COVID-19.

The rearrangement joins TRBV30 to TRBJ1-1; D is ambiguous. CDR1 is GTSNPN and CDR2 is SVGIG in the germline V gene (reference sequence). The CDR3 runs to 13 residues. Trimming left V 0 bases short and J 0 bases short, with 5 bases between. The CDR3 nucleotides are TGTGCCTGGAGTGTACTTATGAACACTGAAGCTTTCTTT. Its translation is CAWSVLMNTEAFF. Variable domain in full (rest from reference TRBV30 and TRBJ1-1): SQTIHQWPATLVQPVGSPLSLECTVEGTSNPNLYWYRQAAGRGLQLLFYSVGIGQISSEVPQNLSASRPQDRQFILSSKKLLLSDSGFYLCAWSVLMNTEAFFGQGTRLTVV.

The chain couples TRBV6-5 to TRBJ1-2; 8 bases line up with TRBD1. Germline loops: CDR1 MNHEY, CDR2 SVGAGI. V lost 6 bases and J lost 4; bases outside the gene matches: 7. This CDR3 has 14 amino acids. For the CDR3, the DNA is TGTGCCAGCAGCCCAGGACAGGGAGGCTATGGCTACACCTTC. Protein sequence: CASSPGQGGYGYTF.

The rearrangement links TRBV30 to TRBJ1-1; 7 bases agree with TRBD1. The V and J ends lost 5 bases and 5 bases, in that order; junction bases with no gene match: 8. In germline, CDR1 is GTSNPN, CDR2 SVGIG (reference sequence). The CDR3 runs 13 residues. CDR3 protein: CAWERGPGTEAFF. The DNA for the CDR3 is TGTGCCTGGGAGAGGGGGCCCGGAACTGAAGCTTTCTTT.

The rearrangement links TRBV11-3 to TRBJ2-1; D remains ambiguous. Between the trimmed V and J ends, which lost 5 bases and 10 bases, there was a span of 15 bases. From germline, CDR1 is SGHNT and CDR2 YENEEA. This CDR3 is 13 amino acids long. Written as DNA, the CDR3 is TGTGCCAGCAGCCCACCCCACTTCTCGGAGCAGTTCTTC. Translation gives CASSPPHFSEQFF.

The J gene is TRBJ1-1, the V gene TRBV5-1, with D maybe TRBD1 (5 bases). Between the trimmed V and J ends, which lost 3 bases and 0 bases, there was a span of 15 bases. CDR3 length: 16 amino acids. In germline, CDR1 is SGHRS, CDR2 YFSETQ. The CDR3 loop reads CASSYDSVVMNTEAFF. In DNA, the CDR3 is TGCGCCAGCAGCTACGACAGCGTCGTTATGAACACTGAAGCTTTCTTT.

V gene TRBV7-3 combines with J gene TRBJ1-1, with 8 positions matching TRBD1. The junction had 27 bases not matched to a gene; V was cut back by 5 bases and J by 4 bases. Germline lookup yields CDR1 SGHTA and CDR2 FQGTGA. The CDR3 spans 21 residues. The CDR3 reads CASSPDLTGTGDRGYVTEAFF. The CDR3 DNA reads as TGTGCCAGCAGCCCCGACCTAACCGGGACAGGCGACCGAGGCTACGTCACTGAAGCTTTCTTT. Complete variable domain (other parts from reference TRBV7-3 and TRBJ1-1): GAGVSQTPSNKVTEKGKYVELRCDPISGHTALYWYRQSLGQGPEFLIYFQGTGAADDSGLPNDRFFAVRPEGSVSTLKIQRTERGDSAVYLCASSPDLTGTGDRGYVTEAFFGQGTRLTVV.

This chain uses TRBV19 with TRBJ2-1; weak D call: TRBD2 (6 bases). The V end lost 5 bases, the J end lost 3 bases, and 14 bases lay between the germline ends. This CDR3 has 15 residues. Germline values: CDR1 LNHDA, CDR2 SQIVND (reference sequence). The CDR3 DNA reads TGTGCCAGTAGTCGTACCTCTAGCGACTACAATGAGCAGTTCTTC. Translated, it gives CASSRTSSDYNEQFF.

The chain recombines TRBV18 with TRBJ1-4; the D gene is possibly TRBD1 (6 bases). Per germline, CDR1 KGHSH and CDR2 LQKENI. The CDR3 has 17 amino acids. Trimming removed 3 bases from V and 0 bases from J, with 14 bases in between. CDR3 sequence reads: CASSPRPGTSTNEKLFF. The DNA of the CDR3 is TGTGCCAGCTCACCGCGGCCCGGGACATCAACTAATGAAAAACTGTTTTTT.

The chain joins TRBV24-1 to TRBJ2-2; D uncertain. V was cut by 5 bases and J by 8 bases, with 8 bases left in between. Germline CDR1 and CDR2: KGHDR and SFDVKD. The CDR3 is 12 amino acids. CDR3 sequence (DNA): TGTGCCACCAGTGCGCAGGCGGGGGAGCTGTTTTTT. Residues: CATSAQAGELFF.